Shown below are 22 T cell receptor beta chains from a single sample sequenced in a study of T cells in Graves' hyperthyroidism and ophthalmopathy. TCR beta CDR3 sequences were amplified from RNA transcripts. A set of HTBI primers served as the primers for a first-round RT-PCR of the TCR CDR3. TCRdb called the multiplex PCR reads again in MiXCR, with one record for every CDR3 protein. There are roughly 500,000 distinct CDR3 sequences in the sample; 40% to 50% occur only once, and 44% lies in the top ten. The sequencing input was peripheral blood or thyroid tissue (not recorded which). These receptors came from an adult woman with Graves' disease, either hyperthyroidism or ophthalmopathy (not recorded which).

As to this clonotype: Germline and junction disagree at one end, which may indicate a read error. V and J are TRBV10-3 and TRBJ1-6; no definite D call. This CDR3 region has 16 residues. The germline gives CDR1 ENHRY, CDR2 SYGVKD. CDR3 bases: TGTGCCAGCAGTCGAGATTTGAGTCCAGAAAATTCACCCCTCCACTTT. This encodes CASSRDLSPENSPLHF.

This clonotype came up many times. The chain recombines TRBV6-6 with TRBJ1-1, with D perhaps TRBD1 (5 bases). Trimming cost V 6 bases and J 1 base, with 15 bases left between them. The CDR3 sequence is 15 residues long. Germline values: CDR1 MNHNY, CDR2 SVGAGI (reference sequence). The CDR3 DNA reads TGTGCCAGCAGGGAAGGGCACGGGGCGAACACTGAAGCTTTCTTT. Translating gives CASREGHGANTEAFF.

In this sample, this clonotype turned up a few times. A read error may produce the germline difference seen at one junction end. The chain couples TRBV7-9 to TRBJ1-2; no firm D call. Germline CDR1 is SEHNR and CDR2 is FQNEAQ (reference sequence). The CDR3 has 11 residues. In DNA, the CDR3 is TGTGCCAGCAGCGTAGTGACGGAAATATGCTTC. Protein product: CASSVVTEICF.

As concerns this clonotype: This may come from a read error, since a much larger clone is one base off. V usage is TRBV9 and J usage is TRBJ2-2; 8 bases align to TRBD2. The ends lost 4 bases at V and 2 bases at J; junction bases unmatched: 13. This CDR3 contains 18 residues. The germline gives CDR1 SGDLS, CDR2 YYNGEE. CDR3 in amino acids: CASSPPGGAGTNTGELFF. CDR3 bases: TGTGCCAGCAGCCCCCCGGGGGGGGCGGGGACTAACACCGGGGAGCTGTTTTTT.

This clonotype came up many times. The gene calls are TRBV12-3 or TRBV12-4 and TRBJ1-1, with D unresolved. The CDR3 has 10 amino acids. With 2 bases removed from V and 8 bases from J, the gap between germline ends came to 3 bases. The CDR3 loop is CASSLTEAFF. CDR3 bases: TGTGCCAGCAGTTTAACAGAAGCTTTCTTT.

The sample holds many counts of this clonotype. This sequence joins TRBV29-1 and TRBJ2-7, with no clear D. Trimming took 4 bases from V and 3 from J, leaving 7 bases between them. This CDR3 is 11 amino acids long. The germline V gene encodes CDR1 SQVTM and CDR2 ANQGSEA. CDR3 amino acids: CSVVTRYEQYF. The CDR3 DNA follows: TGCAGCGTTGTTACCCGCTACGAGCAGTACTTC.

This clonotype was counted only a few times. CDR3 sequence: CASSLRRGTEEQYF. The CDR3 DNA follows: TGTGCCAGCAGTTTAAGGAGGGGGACGGAAGAGCAGTACTTC. The gene calls are TRBV27 and TRBJ2-7; TRBD1 or TRBD2 may be the D gene (6 bases each). CDR1 is MNHEY and CDR2 is SMNVEV in the germline V gene (reference sequence). The CDR3 is 14 amino acids. Trimming pared 2 bases from V and 7 bases from J, leaving 15 bases between.

This clonotype has at least ten counts. J is TRBJ2-5 and V is TRBV9, with D possibly TRBD1 on 6 matching bases. Looked up from germline, CDR1 is SGDLS and CDR2 is YYNGEE. The CDR3 spans 16 residues. V dropped 0 bases and J dropped 2 bases, with 14 bases sitting between them. CDR3 coding DNA: TGTGCCAGCAGCGTAGGCTTAAGGACAGAACAAGAGACCCAGTACTTC. Translation: CASSVGLRTEQETQYF.

This rearrangement joins TRBV7-6 to TRBJ1-6; D is ambiguous. The CDR3 loop spans 15 amino acids. The V and J ends lost 0 bases and 7 bases respectively, with 10 bases between them. CDR1 and CDR2 from the germline V gene are SGHVS and FNYEAQ. The CDR3 region has the DNA TGTGCCAGCAGCTTAGCAGAGGGAGTGAATTCACCCCTCCACTTT. The encoded protein is CASSLAEGVNSPLHF.

Here the CDR3 DNA reads TGTGCCAGCAGCTTAAGGACAGGGGGCAGGAACGAGCAGTACTTC. This translates into CASSLRTGGRNEQYF. The rearrangement joins TRBV7-2 to TRBJ2-7, with 11 bases identical to TRBD1. The CDR3 runs to 15 residues. V was pared by 2 bases and J by 5 bases, with 5 bases of the junction left unmatched. Germline V lookup: CDR1 SGHTA, CDR2 FQGNSA.

This clonotype appeared once. CDR3 bases: TGTGCCAGCAGCTTCCTGGACAATTCACCCCTCCACTTT. Translated, it gives CASSFLDNSPLHF. The chain has TRBV7-9 and TRBJ1-6, with D unclear. V gave up 3 bases and J gave up 7 bases, with 7 bases separating them. The CDR3 extends over 13 amino acids. The V gene's germline CDR1 is SEHNR and CDR2 FQNEAQ (reference sequence).

This sequence joins TRBV2 and TRBJ1-5; perhaps TRBD1 as D (6 bases). Looked up from germline, CDR1 is SNHLY and CDR2 is FYNNEI. The CDR3 is 13 residues long. The ends were cut back, 7 bases at V and 4 bases at J, with 11 bases in the middle. As DNA, the CDR3 is TGTGCCAGCAACCCGACAGGTAATCAGCCCCAGCATTTT. Protein: CASNPTGNQPQHF.

The chain carries TRBV7-2 and TRBJ1-6; no clear D. V lost 5 bases and J 11 bases, leaving 10 bases between the germline ends. The CDR3 has 12 residues. Germline V gene sequence: CDR1 SGHTA, CDR2 FQGNSA. The CDR3 DNA reads TGTGCCAGCAGCCCGGGGAAGGCACCCCTCCACTTT. Translating gives CASSPGKAPLHF.

This clonotype showed up many times. This chain connects TRBV4-1 to TRBJ2-2; TRBD2 matches at 8 bases. With 2 bases clipped from V and 3 bases from J, the junction kept 5 bases outside the gene matches. CDR1 and CDR2 from the germline V gene are MGHRA and YSYEKL. CDR3 length: 16 amino acids. The CDR3 region has the DNA TGCGCCAGCAGCCAAATGGGACTAGTGGACACCGGGGAGCTGTTTTTT. It encodes CASSQMGLVDTGELFF.

This chain connects TRBV20-1 to TRBJ1-5; TRBD1 aligns across 10 bases. Trimming removed 2 bases from V and 1 base from J; junction bases left unmatched: 8. CDR1 DFQATT and CDR2 SNEGSKA come from the germline V gene (reference sequence). The CDR3 runs 17 residues. As DNA, the CDR3 is TGCAGTGCTAGAAGGGGACAGGGGAGTGGAAGCAATCAGCCCCAGCATTTT. Protein sequence: CSARRGQGSGSNQPQHF.

As to this clonotype: One end of the junction does not line up with germline, which may come from a read error. J is TRBJ2-6 and V is TRBV7-7; TRBD2 might be the D (5 bases). The germline gives CDR1 SSHAT, CDR2 FNYEAQ (reference sequence). The CDR3 sequence is 14 residues long. CDR3 bases: TGTGCTAGCAGCTTAGGAGGCTCCGCCAACGTCCTGACTTTC. It yields the protein CASSLGGSANVLTF.

This clonotype was detected only a few times. The germline gene is not matched at one end of the junction; a read error may be the cause. The rearrangement uses TRBV5-1 and TRBJ1-1; D is unclear. CDR1 and CDR2 from the germline V gene are SGHRS and YFSETQ. The CDR3 runs 13 residues. CDR3 sequence (DNA): TGTGCCAGCAGCGCAATCCACAGTACTGAAGCTTTCTTT. Translated: CASSAIHSTEAFF.

This clonotype has ten or more counts. V gene TRBV20-1 combines with J gene TRBJ1-2, with 8 bases identical to TRBD1. The CDR3 runs to 15 residues. Germline values: CDR1 DFQATT, CDR2 SNEGSKA (reference sequence). J lost 8 bases, V lost 3 bases, and 14 bases had no gene match. For the CDR3, the DNA is TGCAGTGCTAGCCCTACAGGGGGTCCCCTCGGGGGCTACACCTTC. As protein: CSASPTGGPLGGYTF.

This clonotype was counted ten times or more. The V gene is TRBV2, the J gene TRBJ2-2, with TRBD1 matching 9 bases. V gave up 5 bases and J gave up 7 bases; unmatched junction bases: 5. CDR1 and CDR2 from the germline V gene are SNHLY and FYNNEI. This CDR3 is 14 amino acids long. The CDR3 protein is CASSQGQGNGELFF. CDR3 nucleotides: TGTGCCAGCAGTCAGGGACAGGGCAACGGGGAGCTGTTTTTT.

The chain joins TRBV3-1 to TRBJ2-7, with a possible D match to TRBD2 (6 bases). The CDR3 covers 13 residues. The germline V gene has CDR1 LGHDT and CDR2 YNNKEL (reference sequence). Trimming pared 7 bases from V and 3 bases from J, leaving 13 bases between. The CDR3 bases are TGTGCCAGCAAGCCGACGGGAGTCTACGAGCAGTACTTC. It translates to CASKPTGVYEQYF.

This clonotype has just a few counts. The V and J genes are TRBV7-8 and TRBJ1-6; D is uncertain. Trimming shortened V by 5 bases and J by 7 bases, and 6 bases separated the two germline ends. This CDR3 comprises 12 residues. Per the germline V gene, CDR1 is SGHVS and CDR2 is FQNEAQ. The CDR3 here is CASSHENSPLHF. Here the CDR3 DNA reads TGTGCCAGCAGCCATGAAAATTCACCCCTCCACTTT.

V usage is TRBV6-6 and J usage is TRBJ1-2, with 7 bases that match TRBD1. The CDR3 is 12 amino acids. The germline gives CDR1 MNHNY, CDR2 SVGAGI (reference sequence). With V trimmed by 5 bases and J by 8 bases, 5 bases remained unmatched. The CDR3 loop reads CASSDREGGYTF. CDR3 DNA sequence: TGTGCCAGCAGTGACAGGGAGGGCGGCTACACCTTC.